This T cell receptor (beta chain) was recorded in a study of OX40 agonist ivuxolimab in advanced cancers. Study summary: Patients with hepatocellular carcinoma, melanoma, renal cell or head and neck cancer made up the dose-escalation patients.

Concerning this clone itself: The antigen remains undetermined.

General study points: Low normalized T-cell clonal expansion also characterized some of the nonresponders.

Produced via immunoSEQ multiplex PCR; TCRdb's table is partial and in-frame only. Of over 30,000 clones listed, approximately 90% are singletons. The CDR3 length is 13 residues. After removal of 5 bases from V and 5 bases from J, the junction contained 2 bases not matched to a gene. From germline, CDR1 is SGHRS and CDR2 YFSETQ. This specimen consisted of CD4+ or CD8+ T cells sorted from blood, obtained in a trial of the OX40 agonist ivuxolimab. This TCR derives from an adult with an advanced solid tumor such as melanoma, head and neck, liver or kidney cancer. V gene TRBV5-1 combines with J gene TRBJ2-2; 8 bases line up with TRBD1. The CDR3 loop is CASRQGVTGELFF. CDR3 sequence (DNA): TGCGCCAGCAGACAGGGGGTGACCGGGGAGCTGTTTTTT.